The rows below give T cell receptor beta chains drawn from one sample of a study of blood T cell repertoires in COVID-19. TCRdb's copy holds only in-frame clones and misses some; the assay was immunoSEQ multiplex PCR. This sample yields about 200,000 clones, of which about four fifths are seen a single time; around 6.9% belongs to the top ten. Specimen: peripheral blood. These receptors were collected from a man between 60 and 75 years old with acute or convalescent COVID-19. Each CDR3 is given with its conserved first and last residue. D genes are given only for firm matches. Rows give clone size only sometimes, using once, few, many, or a class for an expanded clone.

V gene: TRBV7-2
clone size: NA
D gene: NA
J gene: TRBJ1-3
CDR3 DNA: TGTGCCAGCAGCTTTACGGGCTCTGGAAACACCATATATTTT
CDR3 protein: CASSFTGSGNTIYF

V gene: TRBV20-1
clone size: NA
D gene: NA
J gene: TRBJ1-4
CDR3 DNA: TGCAGTGCTCAAGATAGCGAAAAACTGTTTTTT
CDR3 protein: CSAQDSEKLFF

V gene: TRBV18
clone size: once
D gene: NA
J gene: TRBJ2-5
CDR3 DNA: TGTGCCAGCTCACCACGGAGGTCGATCCAAGAGACCCAGTACTTC
CDR3 protein: CASSPRRSIQETQYF

V gene: TRBV7-2
clone size: NA
D gene: TRBD1
J gene: TRBJ1-5
CDR3 DNA: TGTGCCAGCAGCTTCACCCACAGGGGACCCCAGCATTTT
CDR3 protein: CASSFTHRGPQHF

V gene: TRBV27
clone size: NA
D gene: NA
J gene: TRBJ1-6
CDR3 DNA: TGTGCCAGCAGGTCCAGGGTCGGCGTATCACCCCTCCACTTT
CDR3 protein: CASRSRVGVSPLHF

V gene: TRBV2
clone size: NA
D gene: TRBD1
J gene: TRBJ1-1
CDR3 DNA: TGTGCCAGCAGTTCAAGGGGGCGGAAGACTGAAGCTTTCTTT
CDR3 protein: CASSSRGRKTEAFF

V gene: TRBV9
clone size: NA
D gene: TRBD2
J gene: TRBJ2-1
CDR3 DNA: TGTGCCAGCAGCGTAGAGGGGCTAGCGGACCCTAAGCAGTTCTTC
CDR3 protein: CASSVEGLADPKQFF

V gene: TRBV29-1
clone size: NA
D gene: TRBD2
J gene: TRBJ2-5
CDR3 DNA: TGCAGCGTTGGGGAGGGACTAGCGGGAGGGCGACAAGAGACCCAGTACTTC
CDR3 protein: CSVGEGLAGGRQETQYF

V gene: TRBV7-3
clone size: once
D gene: TRBD2
J gene: TRBJ2-7
CDR3 DNA: TGTGCCAGCAGCCCTACCCGGACTAGCGGGATCTACGAGCAGTACTTC
CDR3 protein: CASSPTRTSGIYEQYF

V gene: TRBV24-1
clone size: NA
D gene: TRBD1
J gene: TRBJ1-2
CDR3 DNA: TGTGCCACCAGTGATCCCGGGACAGGGTATGGCTACACCTTC
CDR3 protein: CATSDPGTGYGYTF

V gene: TRBV5-6
clone size: NA
D gene: TRBD1
J gene: TRBJ1-4
CDR3 DNA: TGTGCCAGCCGGCCTAAGGGACAGGGACATGAAAAACTGTTTTTT
CDR3 protein: CASRPKGQGHEKLFF

V gene: TRBV6-1
clone size: once
D gene: NA
J gene: TRBJ1-5
CDR3 DNA: TGTGCCAGCAGTGGCCGAATGGGGGGATGGAGCAATCAGCCCCAGCATTTT
CDR3 protein: CASSGRMGGWSNQPQHF

V gene: TRBV7-2
clone size: NA
D gene: TRBD1
J gene: TRBJ1-1
CDR3 DNA: TGTGCCAGCAGCCTGGGACAGTTGAACACTGAAGCTTTCTTT
CDR3 protein: CASSLGQLNTEAFF

V gene: TRBV6-5
clone size: NA
D gene: NA
J gene: TRBJ2-7
CDR3 DNA: TGTGCCAGCAGTTACTCGGGCAGGGGAAAAACCTACGAGCAGTACTTC
CDR3 protein: CASSYSGRGKTYEQYF

V gene: TRBV24-1
clone size: NA
D gene: NA
J gene: TRBJ1-5
CDR3 DNA: TGTGCCACCAGTGTTAGGAGGGTCATATTTCGGTTCGATAGCAATCAGCCCCAGCATTTT
CDR3 protein: CATSVRRVIFRFDSNQPQHF

V gene: TRBV19
clone size: NA
D gene: TRBD2
J gene: TRBJ2-3
CDR3 DNA: TGTGCCAGTCGATGGGGATGGCGGGGGGAGGTAGGAGATACGCAGTATTTT
CDR3 protein: CASRWGWRGEVGDTQYF

V gene: TRBV7-9
clone size: many
D gene: NA
J gene: TRBJ1-5
CDR3 DNA: TGTGCCAGCAGCTTGTCAGGCGGGTCTCACCAGCCCCAGCATTTT
CDR3 protein: CASSLSGGSHQPQHF

V gene: TRBV6-2/TRBV6-3
clone size: NA
D gene: NA
J gene: TRBJ2-7
CDR3 DNA: TGTGCCAGCAGTTACTCGGCTGGGCCCCCCTACGAGCAGTACTTC
CDR3 protein: CASSYSAGPPYEQYF

V gene: TRBV5-1
clone size: NA
D gene: TRBD2
J gene: TRBJ2-1
CDR3 DNA: TGCGCCAGCAGCTTGGGTCCTAGCGGGAGCAATGAGCAGTTCTTC
CDR3 protein: CASSLGPSGSNEQFF

V gene: TRBV2
clone size: once
D gene: TRBD1
J gene: TRBJ1-2
CDR3 DNA: TGTGCCAGCAGGGGACAGGGCGGCTATGGCTACACCTTC
CDR3 protein: CASRGQGGYGYTF

V gene: TRBV9
clone size: NA
D gene: NA
J gene: TRBJ2-1
CDR3 DNA: TGTGCCAGCAGCGTAGACTGGGAGCAGTTCTTC
CDR3 protein: CASSVDWEQFF

V gene: TRBV9
clone size: few
D gene: NA
J gene: TRBJ1-2
CDR3 DNA: TGTGCCAGCAGCGTAGAGATTTCGAGGGACTATGGCTACACCTTC
CDR3 protein: CASSVEISRDYGYTF

V gene: TRBV6-4
clone size: NA
D gene: NA
J gene: TRBJ1-1
CDR3 DNA: TGTGCCAGCAGTACTTCTCCGGGGAACACTGAAGCTTTCTTT
CDR3 protein: CASSTSPGNTEAFF

V gene: TRBV15
clone size: NA
D gene: NA
J gene: TRBJ2-5
CDR3 DNA: TGTGCCACCAGCTTGGACAGATATCAAGAGACCCAGTACTTC
CDR3 protein: CATSLDRYQETQYF

V gene: TRBV5-1
clone size: NA
D gene: NA
J gene: TRBJ2-2
CDR3 DNA: TGCGCCAGCAGCTGGACAGACACCGGGGAGCTGTTTTTT
CDR3 protein: CASSWTDTGELFF

V gene: TRBV28
clone size: NA
D gene: NA
J gene: TRBJ2-7
CDR3 DNA: TGTGCCAGCAGTGGCCTAGTCGACGAGCAGTACTTC
CDR3 protein: CASSGLVDEQYF

V gene: TRBV7-2
clone size: NA
D gene: NA
J gene: TRBJ1-4
CDR3 DNA: TGTGCCAGCAGCTTACGCGCGGGGGCTAATGAAAAACTGTTTTTT
CDR3 protein: CASSLRAGANEKLFF

V gene: TRBV7-8
clone size: NA
D gene: NA
J gene: TRBJ1-5
CDR3 DNA: TGTGCCAGCAGCATAAAAACTGCCTCCGGACACAGCAATCAGCCCCAGCATTTT
CDR3 protein: CASSIKTASGHSNQPQHF

V gene: TRBV4-3
clone size: NA
D gene: NA
J gene: TRBJ2-7
CDR3 DNA: TGCGCCAGCAGCCAAGATATCGCAGGGAACGGGTACGAGCAGTACTTC
CDR3 protein: CASSQDIAGNGYEQYF

V gene: TRBV5-6
clone size: NA
D gene: TRBD2
J gene: TRBJ2-7
CDR3 DNA: TGTGCCAGCAGCTTGACTAGCGGGCCTTTAAGGCCCTACGAGCAGTACTTC
CDR3 protein: CASSLTSGPLRPYEQYF

V gene: TRBV4-1
clone size: NA
D gene: TRBD1
J gene: TRBJ1-5
CDR3 DNA: TGCGCCAGCCGAGGGATACAGGGGGCTGGTCAGCCCCAGCATTTT
CDR3 protein: CASRGIQGAGQPQHF

V gene: TRBV4-2
clone size: NA
D gene: TRBD2
J gene: TRBJ2-3
CDR3 DNA: TGTGCCAGCAGCCAGAGGATTAGCGGGGGGGCAGTAGATACGCAGTATTTT
CDR3 protein: CASSQRISGGAVDTQYF

V gene: TRBV28
clone size: NA
D gene: TRBD2
J gene: TRBJ2-1
CDR3 DNA: TGTGCCAGCAGACTAGCGGGAGAATTAAATGAGCAGTTCTTC
CDR3 protein: CASRLAGELNEQFF

V gene: TRBV19
clone size: few
D gene: TRBD1
J gene: TRBJ1-2
CDR3 DNA: TGTGCCAGTAGTGGAGTTGGGACAGGGGTGTTTTATGGCTACACCTTC
CDR3 protein: CASSGVGTGVFYGYTF

V gene: TRBV11-3
clone size: NA
D gene: TRBD2
J gene: TRBJ2-1
CDR3 DNA: TGTGCCAGCAGCCCCGGGGGGGGTGAGCAGTTCTTC
CDR3 protein: CASSPGGGEQFF

V gene: TRBV14
clone size: NA
D gene: NA
J gene: TRBJ1-1
CDR3 DNA: TGTGCCAGCAGCCGTGGCGAAGGGCGGAGGGAAGCTTTCTTT
CDR3 protein: CASSRGEGRREAFF

V gene: TRBV6-4
clone size: few
D gene: TRBD1
J gene: TRBJ1-1
CDR3 DNA: TGTGCCAGCAGTGACCCCAGGACAGGGGGGGAAGCTTTCTTT
CDR3 protein: CASSDPRTGGEAFF

V gene: TRBV6-1
clone size: NA
D gene: NA
J gene: TRBJ1-1
CDR3 DNA: TGTGCCAGCAGTGAAGGCCGGGGGACGTCCACTGAAGCTTTCTTT
CDR3 protein: CASSEGRGTSTEAFF

V gene: TRBV11-1
clone size: NA
D gene: NA
J gene: TRBJ1-4
CDR3 DNA: TGTGCCAGCAGCCAGACAGCGCATAATGAAAAACTGTTTTTT
CDR3 protein: CASSQTAHNEKLFF

V gene: TRBV4-1
clone size: once
D gene: NA
J gene: TRBJ1-1
CDR3 DNA: TGCGCCAGCAGCCAAACCACACTGAACACTGAAGCTTTCTTT
CDR3 protein: CASSQTTLNTEAFF

V gene: TRBV18
clone size: NA
D gene: NA
J gene: TRBJ1-5
CDR3 DNA: TGTGCCAGCTCTCAACAGGGAGGGAGCAATCAGCCCCAGCATTTT
CDR3 protein: CASSQQGGSNQPQHF

V gene: TRBV7-2
clone size: NA
D gene: TRBD2
J gene: TRBJ2-1
CDR3 DNA: TGTGCCAGCACCTCTAGCGGGTCATACAATGAGCAGTTCTTC
CDR3 protein: CASTSSGSYNEQFF

V gene: TRBV4-1
clone size: NA
D gene: NA
J gene: TRBJ1-4
CDR3 DNA: TGCGCCAGCAGCCGTAGGGGTGCAACTAATGAAAAACTGTTTTTT
CDR3 protein: CASSRRGATNEKLFF

V gene: TRBV30
clone size: NA
D gene: NA
J gene: TRBJ1-2
CDR3 DNA: TGTGCCTGGAGTGTTGGACAGCCCTATGGCTACACCTTC
CDR3 protein: CAWSVGQPYGYTF

V gene: TRBV4-3
clone size: NA
D gene: TRBD1
J gene: TRBJ2-7
CDR3 DNA: TGCGCCAGCAGCCATGAGCTGGGACAGGGCTACGAGCAGTACTTC
CDR3 protein: CASSHELGQGYEQYF

V gene: TRBV27
clone size: NA
D gene: TRBD1
J gene: TRBJ1-3
CDR3 DNA: TGTGCCAGCAGCCCTCAGGGGGCCGCTAGAAACACCATATATTTT
CDR3 protein: CASSPQGAARNTIYF

V gene: TRBV7-9
clone size: NA
D gene: NA
J gene: TRBJ1-1
CDR3 DNA: TGTGCCAGCAGCCGTACAGGGCACCAAGCTTTCTTT
CDR3 protein: CASSRTGHQAFF

V gene: TRBV19
clone size: NA
D gene: TRBD1
J gene: TRBJ1-2
CDR3 DNA: TGTGCCAGTAGACGGGACAGGGTTTATCCCGGGCGCTATGGCTACACCTTC
CDR3 protein: CASRRDRVYPGRYGYTF

V gene: TRBV12-3/TRBV12-4
clone size: NA
D gene: NA
J gene: TRBJ2-3
CDR3 DNA: TGTGCCAGCAGTTTGATGGGCGCAGATACGCAGTATTTT
CDR3 protein: CASSLMGADTQYF

V gene: TRBV7-2
clone size: NA
D gene: TRBD1
J gene: TRBJ1-5
CDR3 DNA: TGTGCCAGCAGCTTAGGATACAGGGGTGGCAATCAGCCCCAGCATTTT
CDR3 protein: CASSLGYRGGNQPQHF

V gene: TRBV11-3
clone size: NA
D gene: NA
J gene: TRBJ2-1
CDR3 DNA: TGTGCCAGCAGCTTAGAAGTGGCGGGACCCTCCTACAATGAGCAGTTCTTC
CDR3 protein: CASSLEVAGPSYNEQFF

V gene: TRBV2
clone size: NA
D gene: TRBD1
J gene: TRBJ2-5
CDR3 DNA: TGTGCCGGGATGTTGACAGGGAAAGAGACCCAGTACTTC
CDR3 protein: CAGMLTGKETQYF

V gene: TRBV6-6
clone size: NA
D gene: NA
J gene: TRBJ2-3
CDR3 DNA: TGTGCCAGCAGCCCCGACAGGAGCACAGATACGCAGTATTTT
CDR3 protein: CASSPDRSTDTQYF

V gene: TRBV5-1
clone size: NA
D gene: NA
J gene: TRBJ2-3
CDR3 DNA: TGCGCCAGCGAGGAGGGAAGATCGCACACAGATACGCAGTATTTT
CDR3 protein: CASEEGRSHTDTQYF

V gene: TRBV4-2
clone size: many
D gene: NA
J gene: TRBJ1-1
CDR3 DNA: TGTGCCAGCTGCCGGGGGGACGGTGGTCGTGACACTGAAGCTTTCTTT
CDR3 protein: CASCRGDGGRDTEAFF

V gene: TRBV12-3/TRBV12-4
clone size: NA
D gene: NA
J gene: TRBJ1-1
CDR3 DNA: TGTGCCAGCAGTTCAGGGGTGGCGACTGAAGCTTTCTTT
CDR3 protein: CASSSGVATEAFF

V gene: TRBV7-7
clone size: NA
D gene: TRBD2
J gene: TRBJ2-1
CDR3 DNA: TGTGCTAGCAGCCTAACTAGCGGGGGGTACAATGAGCAGTTCTTC
CDR3 protein: CASSLTSGGYNEQFF

V gene: TRBV4-1
clone size: NA
D gene: TRBD2
J gene: TRBJ2-5
CDR3 DNA: TGCGCCAGCAGCCTCGGACTAGCGGGGGGGGAAGAGACCCAGTACTTC
CDR3 protein: CASSLGLAGGEETQYF

V gene: TRBV9
clone size: NA
D gene: NA
J gene: TRBJ1-2
CDR3 DNA: TGTGCCAGCAGCGATGGACAGATCTATGGCTACACCTTC
CDR3 protein: CASSDGQIYGYTF